The 8 T cell receptor beta chains below all came from one sample that was sequenced in a study of cytomegalovirus exposure and HLA in healthy donors. Repertoires were generated with immunoSEQ multiplex PCR, while TCRdb's copy carries only in-frame clones and drops some. The sample includes around 120,000 clones, around 86% of them seen just once. The sample taken for sequencing was PBMCs. The receptors stem from a young man in good health and CMV-seronegative.

J is TRBJ2-1 and V is TRBV4-1; the match to TRBD1 covers 9 bases. This CDR3 comprises 15 residues. Germline lookup yields CDR1 MGHRA and CDR2 YSYEKL. V shed 5 bases and J 8 bases; nucleotides not matched to a gene: 10. CDR3 protein: CASSRPGQGGDEQFF. In DNA, the CDR3 is TGCGCCAGCAGCAGACCGGGACAGGGAGGCGATGAGCAGTTCTTC.

This chain links TRBV2 with TRBJ1-2, with 9 bases fitting TRBD1. CDR1 and CDR2 from the germline V gene are SNHLY and FYNNEI. V shed 5 bases and J 2 bases; nucleotides not matched to a gene: 3. This CDR3 is 14 amino acids long. CDR3 bases: TGTGCCAGCAGTACCGGACAGGGGAACTATGGCTACACCTTC. Translating gives CASSTGQGNYGYTF. Full variable domain (outside the CDR3, taken from reference TRBV2 and TRBJ1-2): EPEVTQTPSHQVTQMGQEVILRCVPISNHLYFYWYRQILGQKVEFLVSFYNNEISEKSEIFDDQFSVERPDGSNFTLKIRSTKLEDSAMYFCASSTGQGNYGYTFGSGTRLTVV.

The chain recombines TRBV30 with TRBJ2-1; D perhaps matches TRBD1 (6 bases). This CDR3 comprises 11 residues. Germline-derived CDR1 and CDR2 are GTSNPN and SVGIG (reference sequence). V was clipped by 5 bases and J by 8 bases, with 10 bases between them. CDR3 region: CAWGRGHEQFF. The CDR3 bases are TGTGCCTGGGGCAGGGGACATGAGCAGTTCTTC. The entire variable domain, with the rest obtained from reference TRBV30 and TRBJ2-1, is as follows: SQTIHQWPATLVQPVGSPLSLECTVEGTSNPNLYWYRQAAGRGLQLLFYSVGIGQISSEVPQNLSASRPQDRQFILSSKKLLLSDSGFYLCAWGRGHEQFFGPGTRLTVL.

V gene TRBV27 combines with J gene TRBJ2-7, with 7 bases fitting TRBD1. This CDR3 region has 13 residues. Germline V CDR1 and CDR2: MNHEY, SMNVEV (reference sequence). Trimming at V came to 2 bases and at J to 5 bases, leaving 3 bases not matched to a gene. CDR3: CASSLLQGDEQYF. CDR3 DNA: TGTGCCAGCAGTTTACTCCAGGGGGACGAGCAGTACTTC.

The chain has TRBV15 and TRBJ2-6; D is possibly TRBD1 (6 bases). Deletions cut 5 bases from V and 4 bases from J, with 9 bases between. This CDR3 comprises 14 residues. Looked up from germline, CDR1 is LNHNV and CDR2 is YYDKDF (reference sequence). This chain's CDR3 is CATSQGSGANVLTF. Here the CDR3 DNA reads TGTGCCACCAGCCAGGGGTCCGGGGCCAACGTCCTGACTTTC. The variable domain in full, with the rest retrieved from reference TRBV15 and TRBJ2-6, is DAMVIQNPRYQVTQFGKPVTLSCSQTLNHNVMYWYQQKSSQAPKLLFHYYDKDFNNEADTPDNFQSRRPNTSFCFLDIRSPGLGDTAMYLCATSQGSGANVLTFGAGSRLTVL.

V and J are TRBV4-2 and TRBJ1-1, with TRBD1 as a possible D gene (6 bases). The V gene's germline CDR1 is LGHNA and CDR2 YNFKEQ. Trimming removed 0 bases from V and 4 bases from J, with 27 bases in between. This CDR3 contains 20 residues. The CDR3 loop is CASSQDRPGRGVRVGTEAFF. CDR3 DNA sequence: TGTGCCAGCAGCCAAGATCGGCCGGGCAGGGGCGTCCGGGTGGGCACTGAAGCTTTCTTT.

This sequence joins TRBV6-5 and TRBJ2-1; 9 bases agree with TRBD2. The germline gives CDR1 MNHEY, CDR2 SVGAGI. V dropped 4 bases and J dropped 5; count of bases not matched to a gene: 6. The CDR3 sequence is 15 residues long. This CDR3 reads CASSSPSGVNNEQFF. DNA for the CDR3: TGTGCCAGCAGTTCCCCTAGCGGGGTCAACAATGAGCAGTTCTTC.

V gene TRBV5-6 combines with J gene TRBJ1-1; unclear D gene. This CDR3 has 14 amino acids. Germline V lookup: CDR1 SGHDT, CDR2 YYEEEE. Trimming removed 0 bases from V and 1 base from J, with 7 bases in between. In nucleotides, the CDR3 is TGTGCCAGCAGCTTGGCCAGTCCGAACACTGAAGCTTTCTTT. This gives the protein CASSLASPNTEAFF.